This T cell receptor (beta chain) was profiled in a study of shared clonotypes between healthy human individuals. Background on the study: Donor composition was a couple of women and a few men, aged 18 to 49.

Study results and caveats: Sorted-subset sequencing, rarefaction showed, was incomplete despite large depth. Clonotypes not shared had lower generation probabilities than those common to all four donors.

Notes on this clone: Its target is unknown.

J was trimmed by 3 bases and V by 7 bases; bases with no gene match: 4. CDR1 and CDR2 from the germline V gene are MNHNS and SASEGT. The CDR3 extends over 13 amino acids. In the original processing: Filtering of immunoSEQ junctional sequences could not match full-length read filtering. Profiled with immunoSEQ multiplex PCR; TCRdb holds only in-frame clones, not every one. Clonal size and the V and J genes are those of that table, whereas D and trimming came from the DNA. This table has 550,000 to 800,000 clones, about 74% appearing once. Material: memory CD4+ T cells sorted from blood. Specified subset: CD45RA-negative fraction. The source is a woman aged 25 to 39 in good health. V gene TRBV6-1 combines with J gene TRBJ2-7, with 9 positions matching TRBD2. CDR3 sequence (DNA): TGTGCCAGCAAGATACTAGCGGGCTACGAGCAGTACTTC. This translates into CASKILAGYEQYF.